A selection of T cell receptor beta chains follows, all from one sample in a study of shared clonotypes between healthy human individuals. Generated by immunoSEQ multiplex PCR, the TCRdb table keeps only in-frame clones and is missing some. Of about 2.3 million clones in the sample, 80% to 95% are singletons; the top ten hold 0.35% to 0.5%. The sequencing sample was made of naive CD4+ T cells from PBMCs. These receptor sequences come from a man aged 18 to 35 in good health. Some clones in this sample may be carry-over from other donors' samples. Each CDR3 is given with its conserved first and last residue. Fields, in order: V gene, D gene, clone size, J gene, CDR3 DNA, CDR3 protein. The D gene is left open where the match is weak. Some rows mark clone size as missing; the rest say once, few, many or name a class of expanded clone.

v_call: TRBV6-6
d_call: -
clone_size: few
j_call: TRBJ1-5
cdr3_nt: TGTGCCAGCAGTTACTCGGGCGGTGATCAGCCCCAGCATTTT
cdr3_aa: CASSYSGGDQPQHF

v_call: TRBV6-5
d_call: -
clone_size: few
j_call: TRBJ1-2
cdr3_nt: TGTGCCAGCAGTTACTCGACAGGCTATGGCTACACCTTC
cdr3_aa: CASSYSTGYGYTF

v_call: TRBV18
d_call: -
clone_size: -
j_call: TRBJ2-1
cdr3_nt: TGTGCCAGCTCACCCCTAGCGTTCTCCTACAATGAGCAGTTCTTC
cdr3_aa: CASSPLAFSYNEQFF

v_call: TRBV4-3
d_call: -
clone_size: -
j_call: TRBJ1-4
cdr3_nt: TGCGCCAGCAGCCAAGGCCTTAACAGGGAAACTAATGAAAAACTGTTTTTT
cdr3_aa: CASSQGLNRETNEKLFF

v_call: TRBV5-1
d_call: -
clone_size: -
j_call: TRBJ2-3
cdr3_nt: TGCGCCAGCAGCCCTGGAGAGACGCTTAGCACAGATACGCAGTATTTT
cdr3_aa: CASSPGETLSTDTQYF

v_call: TRBV28
d_call: -
clone_size: -
j_call: TRBJ2-1
cdr3_nt: TGTGCCAGCAGCTCCCTTTCGGGAGAGGGGTCCTACAATGAGCAGTTCTTC
cdr3_aa: CASSSLSGEGSYNEQFF

v_call: TRBV5-6
d_call: -
clone_size: -
j_call: TRBJ2-7
cdr3_nt: TGTGCCAGCAGCTTCAGAGCGCACTCCTACGAGCAGTACTTC
cdr3_aa: CASSFRAHSYEQYF

v_call: TRBV28
d_call: -
clone_size: -
j_call: TRBJ1-1
cdr3_nt: TGTGCCAGCAGCCCCGAGCGGGGGAAGAACACTGAAGCTTTCTTT
cdr3_aa: CASSPERGKNTEAFF

v_call: TRBV18
d_call: TRBD1
clone_size: few
j_call: TRBJ1-4
cdr3_nt: TGTGCCAGCTCCCTCACAGGGGGCCCTGTTTTT
cdr3_aa: CASSLTGGPVF

v_call: TRBV6-5
d_call: -
clone_size: -
j_call: TRBJ1-2
cdr3_nt: TGTGCCAGCAGGGAAAGCTCCAACTATGGCTACACCTTC
cdr3_aa: CASRESSNYGYTF

v_call: TRBV10-3
d_call: -
clone_size: few
j_call: TRBJ1-5
cdr3_nt: TGTGCCATCAGTGAGTCCCATCAGCCCCAGCATTTT
cdr3_aa: CAISESHQPQHF

v_call: TRBV19
d_call: TRBD2
clone_size: -
j_call: TRBJ2-7
cdr3_nt: TGTGCCAGTAGTATAGCGGGAGGGTTGGACGAGCAGTACTTC
cdr3_aa: CASSIAGGLDEQYF

v_call: TRBV30
d_call: TRBD1
clone_size: once
j_call: TRBJ2-2
cdr3_nt: TGTGCCTGGTCCCCGACAGGGGGCCGGGAGCTGTTTTTT
cdr3_aa: CAWSPTGGRELFF

v_call: TRBV9
d_call: -
clone_size: -
j_call: TRBJ2-7
cdr3_nt: TGTGCCAGCAGCCCTCGGACGCAAACCTACGAGCAGTACTTC
cdr3_aa: CASSPRTQTYEQYF

v_call: TRBV12-5
d_call: TRBD2
clone_size: -
j_call: TRBJ2-1
cdr3_nt: TGTCCCACGCGGCGGGAGCTAGGAGTCAGTGAGCAGTTCTTC
cdr3_aa: CPTRRELGVSEQFF

v_call: TRBV7-3
d_call: -
clone_size: -
j_call: TRBJ2-1
cdr3_nt: TGTGCCAGCAGCTTAACCCGGGACAATGAGCAGTTCTTC
cdr3_aa: CASSLTRDNEQFF

v_call: TRBV27
d_call: TRBD2
clone_size: -
j_call: TRBJ2-1
cdr3_nt: TGTGCCAGCAGCTTAGCGGGAGGGGCGTACAATGAGCAGTTCTTC
cdr3_aa: CASSLAGGAYNEQFF

v_call: TRBV7-2
d_call: -
clone_size: -
j_call: TRBJ1-1
cdr3_nt: TGTGCCAGCAGCTTAACTCGGAACACTGAAGCTTTCTTT
cdr3_aa: CASSLTRNTEAFF

v_call: TRBV5-1
d_call: TRBD1
clone_size: few
j_call: TRBJ1-5
cdr3_nt: TGCGCCAGCAGAGGGACAGGGAACAGCAATCAGCCCCAGCATTTT
cdr3_aa: CASRGTGNSNQPQHF

v_call: TRBV2
d_call: -
clone_size: -
j_call: TRBJ2-2
cdr3_nt: TGTGCCAGCACGGGGGACGGGCGGGGCACCGGGGAGCTGTTTTTT
cdr3_aa: CASTGDGRGTGELFF

v_call: TRBV28
d_call: -
clone_size: -
j_call: TRBJ2-1
cdr3_nt: TGTGCCAGCAGTTTCCTCCCGGGTCGTCCTGAGCAGTTCTTC
cdr3_aa: CASSFLPGRPEQFF

v_call: TRBV28
d_call: -
clone_size: -
j_call: TRBJ1-2
cdr3_nt: TGTGCCAGCAGTCCGAGAGGGACGCACAACTCTGGCTACACCTTC
cdr3_aa: CASSPRGTHNSGYTF

v_call: TRBV9
d_call: -
clone_size: -
j_call: TRBJ2-2
cdr3_nt: TGTGCCAGCAGCCGAGACAGGTGGGGCACCGGGGAGCTGTTTTTT
cdr3_aa: CASSRDRWGTGELFF

v_call: TRBV6-1
d_call: -
clone_size: -
j_call: TRBJ2-1
cdr3_nt: TGTGCCAGCAGTGAAGGTTCAGGGGTTTTGAATGAGCAGTTCTTC
cdr3_aa: CASSEGSGVLNEQFF

v_call: TRBV6-6
d_call: TRBD2
clone_size: -
j_call: TRBJ2-7
cdr3_nt: TGTGCCAGCAGTTACTCTGGCGGGAGAGGATACGAGCAGTACTTC
cdr3_aa: CASSYSGGRGYEQYF

v_call: TRBV30
d_call: -
clone_size: -
j_call: TRBJ1-2
cdr3_nt: TGTGCCTGGAGTCATACCTTGGGGGGCTACACCTTC
cdr3_aa: CAWSHTLGGYTF

v_call: TRBV9
d_call: TRBD2
clone_size: -
j_call: TRBJ2-3
cdr3_nt: TGTGCCAGCAGTTTACTAGCGGGAGCTAACACAGATACGCAGTATTTT
cdr3_aa: CASSLLAGANTDTQYF

v_call: TRBV5-6
d_call: -
clone_size: -
j_call: TRBJ2-3
cdr3_nt: TGTGCCAGCAGTCCAGGTGCAGGTAGCACAGATACGCAGTATTTT
cdr3_aa: CASSPGAGSTDTQYF

v_call: TRBV5-1
d_call: TRBD1
clone_size: -
j_call: TRBJ2-5
cdr3_nt: TGCGCCAGCAGCTTGGATATCCGACAGGGTTTGGAGACCCAGTACTTC
cdr3_aa: CASSLDIRQGLETQYF

v_call: TRBV10-3
d_call: TRBD1
clone_size: -
j_call: TRBJ2-1
cdr3_nt: TGTGCCATCAGTCCCCGGACAGGGGGTAGTAATGAGCAGTTCTTC
cdr3_aa: CAISPRTGGSNEQFF

v_call: TRBV11-2
d_call: TRBD1
clone_size: -
j_call: TRBJ2-7
cdr3_nt: TGTGCCAGCAGCATAGGTCGGGACAGGGGAAGCTACGAGCAGTACTTC
cdr3_aa: CASSIGRDRGSYEQYF

v_call: TRBV2
d_call: -
clone_size: -
j_call: TRBJ1-5
cdr3_nt: TGTGCCAGCAAGGGGTCTAATCAGCCCCAGCATTTT
cdr3_aa: CASKGSNQPQHF

v_call: TRBV5-1
d_call: -
clone_size: -
j_call: TRBJ1-1
cdr3_nt: TGCGCCAGCAGCCGCCTTGGGGCCGACACTGAAGCTTTCTTT
cdr3_aa: CASSRLGADTEAFF

v_call: TRBV11-2
d_call: -
clone_size: once
j_call: TRBJ2-7
cdr3_nt: TGTGCCAGCAGCTTAGGATGGGATGCCGAGCAGTACTTC
cdr3_aa: CASSLGWDAEQYF

v_call: TRBV9
d_call: -
clone_size: -
j_call: TRBJ1-5
cdr3_nt: TGTGCCAGCAGCGTAGATGGAGTGGAGGGCCAGCCCCAGCATTTT
cdr3_aa: CASSVDGVEGQPQHF

v_call: TRBV7-2
d_call: -
clone_size: -
j_call: TRBJ2-6
cdr3_nt: TGTGCCAGCAGCTTAAGGGATCCTGGGGCCAACGTCCTGACTTTC
cdr3_aa: CASSLRDPGANVLTF

v_call: TRBV28
d_call: TRBD1
clone_size: -
j_call: TRBJ1-2
cdr3_nt: TGTGCCAGCAGCGCAGGGGGGAACTATGGCTACACCTTC
cdr3_aa: CASSAGGNYGYTF

v_call: TRBV5-4
d_call: -
clone_size: -
j_call: TRBJ2-7
cdr3_nt: TGTGCCAGCAGCCTCGAGGGACGGGGAGAGCAGTACTTC
cdr3_aa: CASSLEGRGEQYF

v_call: TRBV19
d_call: -
clone_size: -
j_call: TRBJ2-3
cdr3_nt: TGTGCCAGCAGAACGTATAGCACAGATACGCAGTATTTT
cdr3_aa: CASRTYSTDTQYF

v_call: TRBV6-5
d_call: TRBD1
clone_size: -
j_call: TRBJ2-1
cdr3_nt: TGTGCCAGCAGTTATCACTCTGGACAGGGGGGCAATGAGCAGTTCTTC
cdr3_aa: CASSYHSGQGGNEQFF

v_call: TRBV28
d_call: TRBD2
clone_size: -
j_call: TRBJ2-7
cdr3_nt: TGTGCCAGCAGCCGAATCTTCGGACTAGCCCCATCCTACGAGCAGTACTTC
cdr3_aa: CASSRIFGLAPSYEQYF

v_call: TRBV28
d_call: -
clone_size: once
j_call: TRBJ1-4
cdr3_nt: TGTGCCAGCAGCTCTACGGACGGGGCTAATGAAAAACTGTTTTTT
cdr3_aa: CASSSTDGANEKLFF

v_call: TRBV5-1
d_call: -
clone_size: -
j_call: TRBJ1-5
cdr3_nt: TGCGCCAGCAGCCTGGGACTACAAGGGTCCCAGCCCCAGCATTTT
cdr3_aa: CASSLGLQGSQPQHF

v_call: TRBV10-3
d_call: -
clone_size: -
j_call: TRBJ2-7
cdr3_nt: TGTGCCATCAGTGACACGGGCCGTAGCTCCTACGAGCAGTACTTC
cdr3_aa: CAISDTGRSSYEQYF

v_call: TRBV27
d_call: -
clone_size: once
j_call: TRBJ1-2
cdr3_nt: TGTGCCAGCAGACCCACCGGGGGCTATGGCTACACCTTC
cdr3_aa: CASRPTGGYGYTF

v_call: TRBV2
d_call: -
clone_size: -
j_call: TRBJ2-3
cdr3_nt: TGTGCCAGCAGTGTTTCCGAGGTTAGGGATACGCAGTATTTT
cdr3_aa: CASSVSEVRDTQYF

v_call: TRBV7-9
d_call: TRBD1
clone_size: -
j_call: TRBJ1-2
cdr3_nt: TGTGCCAGCAGCCCCAGCAATCAGGGGGATGGCTACACCTTC
cdr3_aa: CASSPSNQGDGYTF

v_call: TRBV1
d_call: -
clone_size: -
j_call: TRBJ1-5
cdr3_nt: TGCACCAGCAGCCGCCGGGATCAGCCCCAGCATTTT
cdr3_aa: CTSSRRDQPQHF

v_call: TRBV19
d_call: TRBD2
clone_size: -
j_call: TRBJ2-1
cdr3_nt: TGTGCCAGTACCTTAAGGACTAGCCGGAGCTCCTACAATGAGCAGTTCTTC
cdr3_aa: CASTLRTSRSSYNEQFF

v_call: TRBV5-1
d_call: -
clone_size: -
j_call: TRBJ2-1
cdr3_nt: TGCGCCAGCAGCTTGGCCGGGACGGGGGAGTTCTTC
cdr3_aa: CASSLAGTGEFF

v_call: TRBV5-1
d_call: -
clone_size: -
j_call: TRBJ2-3
cdr3_nt: TGCGCCAGCAGCTTGCTGGCAGGGCGCACAGATACGCAGTATTTT
cdr3_aa: CASSLLAGRTDTQYF

v_call: TRBV10-3
d_call: TRBD1
clone_size: -
j_call: TRBJ1-5
cdr3_nt: TGTGCCATCAGGCCCGGTGACAGGGGTGCAATTCAGCCCCAGCATTTT
cdr3_aa: CAIRPGDRGAIQPQHF

v_call: TRBV5-4
d_call: -
clone_size: -
j_call: TRBJ2-5
cdr3_nt: TGTGCCAGCAGCTTTGGCGGTCAAGAGACCCAGTACTTC
cdr3_aa: CASSFGGQETQYF

v_call: TRBV11-1
d_call: -
clone_size: -
j_call: TRBJ2-3
cdr3_nt: TGTGCCAGCAGATTGGCGTATAGCACAGATACGCAGTATTTT
cdr3_aa: CASRLAYSTDTQYF

v_call: TRBV28
d_call: -
clone_size: -
j_call: TRBJ1-4
cdr3_nt: TGTGCCAGCACAGTTCCAACTAATGAAAAACTGTTTTTT
cdr3_aa: CASTVPTNEKLFF

v_call: TRBV15
d_call: -
clone_size: -
j_call: TRBJ1-4
cdr3_nt: TGTGCCACCAGCAGAGATGGCGGCGCTAATGAAAAACTGTTTTTT
cdr3_aa: CATSRDGGANEKLFF

v_call: TRBV28
d_call: -
clone_size: once
j_call: TRBJ1-5
cdr3_nt: TGTGCCAGCAGTTCCGCGGGGGAGGGCAATCAGCCCCAGCATTTT
cdr3_aa: CASSSAGEGNQPQHF